This T cell receptor (beta chain) was identified during a study of control samples from healthy donors and cancer patients. Between the trimmed V and J ends, which lost 1 base and 1 base, there was a span of 16 bases. Per germline, CDR1 LNHNV and CDR2 YYDKDF (reference sequence). The CDR3 contains 17 residues. Clones were sequenced by immunoSEQ multiplex PCR, and TCRdb holds only the in-frame ones, with some missing. The sample holds some 120,000 clones, about 89% seen once. The sequence derives from a woman between 18 and 30 years old in good health. The sequencing input was blood. This chain connects TRBV15 to TRBJ1-2; no firm D call. For the CDR3, the DNA is TGTGCCACCAGCAGAGTAGGCCGCGAACCGAATAACTATGGCTACACCTTC. Amino acids: CATSRVGREPNNYGYTF. The whole variable domain, filled in from reference TRBV15 and TRBJ1-2, reads DAMVIQNPRYQVTQFGKPVTLSCSQTLNHNVMYWYQQKSSQAPKLLFHYYDKDFNNEADTPDNFQSRRPNTSFCFLDIRSPGLGDTAMYLCATSRVGREPNNYGYTFGSGTRLTVV.